Below, 6 T cell receptor beta chains from the same sample are listed, as sequenced in a study of blood T cell repertoires in COVID-19. The repertoire was sequenced with immunoSEQ multiplex PCR; TCRdb's copy has only in-frame clones and lacks some. The sample holds hundreds of thousands of clones, 70% to 90% seen once. Sequenced material: peripheral blood. These receptors came from a young man with active or convalescent COVID-19.

This rearrangement joins TRBV9 to TRBJ1-3; the D gene is possibly TRBD1 (5 bases). The CDR3 is made up of 15 amino acids. V dropped 0 bases and J dropped 8 bases, with 15 bases sitting between them. Germline V gives CDR1 SGDLS, CDR2 YYNGEE. The CDR3 spells CASSVDGAPEDTIYF. CDR3 in DNA: TGTGCCAGCAGCGTAGATGGGGCCCCCGAGGACACCATATATTTT.

The chain employs TRBV7-2 and TRBJ1-2, with 9 positions matching TRBD1. Trimming took 5 bases from V and 7 from J; bases not matched to a gene: 11. The germline gives CDR1 SGHTA, CDR2 FQGNSA. The CDR3 extends over 15 amino acids. CDR3 amino acids: CASSTPPGQGTGYTF. CDR3 DNA: TGTGCCAGCAGCACACCTCCGGGACAGGGAACTGGCTACACCTTC.

The chain couples TRBV29-1 to TRBJ1-2; 7 positions agree with TRBD1. The CDR3 runs 19 residues. The trim removed 0 bases at V and 4 bases at J, leaving 20 bases unmatched. Per germline, CDR1 SQVTM and CDR2 ANQGSEA. The CDR3, as DNA: TGCAGCGTTGAAGATGTGAAGGGATCCGGGACAGAGACAACCTATGGCTACACCTTC. Residues: CSVEDVKGSGTETTYGYTF.

This sequence joins TRBV9 and TRBJ1-1; D is perhaps TRBD1 (5 bases). Per the germline V gene, CDR1 is SGDLS and CDR2 is YYNGEE. The CDR3 consists of 16 residues. V gave up 0 bases and J gave up 0 bases, with 12 bases separating them. The CDR3 DNA follows: TGTGCCAGCAGCGTAGTGGGGACGGGGGTGAACACTGAAGCTTTCTTT. Its translation is CASSVVGTGVNTEAFF.

The chain employs TRBV6-5 and TRBJ2-2; TRBD1 is a possible D gene (6 bases). The CDR3 is 14 amino acids. V was clipped by 6 bases and J by 1 base, with 9 bases between them. The germline V gene encodes CDR1 MNHEY and CDR2 SVGAGI. CDR3 nucleotides: TGTGCCAGCAGGATGGGACAGAACACCGGGGAGCTGTTTTTT. Translating it yields CASRMGQNTGELFF.

CDR3 loop: CASSQGRAYTGELFF. DNA for the CDR3: TGTGCCAGCAGCCAAGGGAGAGCGTACACCGGGGAGCTGTTTTTT. This chain uses TRBV3-1 (or the pseudogene TRBV3-2) with TRBJ2-2, with unresolved D. The CDR3 extends over 15 amino acids. Looked up from germline, CDR1 is LGHDT and CDR2 is YNNKEL (reference sequence). Trimming shortened V by 1 base and J by 3 bases, and 9 bases separated the two germline ends.